These 23 T cell receptor beta chains were all obtained from the same sample, sequenced in a study of shared clonotypes between healthy human individuals. Only in-frame clones appear in the TCRdb table, and some are missing; sequencing was by immunoSEQ multiplex PCR. The sample lists about 2.4 million clones; approximately 94% were seen once. The sequencing input was naive CD4+ T cells from PBMCs. Subset denoted: CD45RA+ positively selected. Every receptor here comes from a man aged 18 to 30 in good health. Some clones in this sample may be carry-over from other donors' samples.

The chain joins TRBV5-4 to TRBJ2-1; D is perhaps TRBD1 (7 bases). Trimming shortened V by 6 bases and J by 7 bases, and 23 bases separated the two germline ends. The CDR3 is made up of 16 amino acids. Germline loops: CDR1 SGHNT, CDR2 YYREEE (reference sequence). The CDR3 DNA reads TGTGCCAGCACCCATGGGCGGGACAGATCTATTAATGAGCAGTTCTTC. Its protein product is CASTHGRDRSINEQFF.

The V and J genes are TRBV2 and TRBJ2-2, with 7 bases that match TRBD1. The V gene's germline CDR1 is SNHLY and CDR2 FYNNEI. The CDR3 covers 15 residues. V gave up 4 bases and J gave up 6 bases; unmatched junction bases: 8. The CDR3 here is CASSGQGVVAGELFF. The CDR3, as DNA: TGTGCCAGCAGTGGGCAGGGGGTAGTAGCCGGGGAGCTGTTTTTT.

The chain employs TRBV6-5 and TRBJ2-1; 7 bases are shared with TRBD1. The germline CDR1 and CDR2 sequences are MNHEY and SVGAGI. The V segment lost 7 bases and the J segment 2 bases; nucleotides outside the gene matches: 5. This CDR3 is 14 amino acids long. This chain's CDR3 is CASKPTGTYNEQFF. DNA for the CDR3: TGTGCCAGCAAACCGACAGGGACCTACAATGAGCAGTTCTTC.

This chain links TRBV7-9 with TRBJ2-2, with 7 bases that match TRBD1. The germline V gene encodes CDR1 SEHNR and CDR2 FQNEAQ (reference sequence). V was clipped by 5 bases and J by 1 base; unmatched bases: 4. The CDR3 is 15 residues long. The CDR3 DNA reads TGTGCCAGCAGCCAAAGGGGGCAGAACACCGGGGAGCTGTTTTTT. This sequence encodes CASSQRGQNTGELFF.

The chain links TRBV5-1 to TRBJ2-1; a possible D gene is TRBD1 (6 bases). The CDR3 has 16 residues. V lost 4 bases, J lost 8 bases, and 22 bases lay in between. Per the germline V gene, CDR1 is SGHRS and CDR2 is YFSETQ. CDR3 in DNA: TGCGCCAGCAGCCCGACCACAGGGATCAAGGTCGATGAGCAGTTCTTC. Amino acid sequence: CASSPTTGIKVDEQFF.

This chain connects TRBV5-1 to TRBJ1-4, with D possibly matching TRBD1 (5 bases). V lost 2 bases and J lost 2, with 7 bases in between. The CDR3 is 14 amino acids. The germline V gene has CDR1 SGHRS and CDR2 YFSETQ. Here the CDR3 reads CASSFDSTNEKLFF. The CDR3 bases are TGCGCCAGCAGCTTCGACAGCACTAATGAAAAACTGTTTTTT.

The chain uses TRBV4-1 and TRBJ2-5; D perhaps matches TRBD2 (6 bases). CDR1 MGHRA and CDR2 YSYEKL come from the germline V gene. This CDR3 region has 15 residues. V lost 4 bases and J 1 base, leaving 13 bases between the germline ends. The CDR3, as DNA: TGCGCCAGCAGCCCTCGGAGGGCAAGCCAAGAGACCCAGTACTTC. Its translation is CASSPRRASQETQYF.

The CDR3: CASSLKGGQLVGGYTF. CDR3 coding DNA: TGTGCCAGCAGCTTAAAGGGCGGGCAGCTCGTTGGGGGCTACACCTTC. The V and J genes are TRBV7-3 and TRBJ1-2, with D unresolved. Between the trimmed V and J ends, which lost 1 base and 8 bases, there was a span of 20 bases. CDR1 SGHTA and CDR2 FQGTGA come from the germline V gene. The CDR3 runs to 16 residues.

About this clone itself: Other nucleotide sequences in the sample specify the same CDR3. The chain recombines TRBV7-2 with TRBJ1-2, with D unclear. The CDR3 spans 13 residues. V lost 5 bases to trimming and J lost 2 bases, with 9 bases between them. Per the germline V gene, CDR1 is SGHTA and CDR2 is FQGNSA. CDR3 loop: CASSRRANYGYTF. In DNA, the CDR3 is TGTGCCAGCAGCCGGAGAGCCAACTATGGCTACACCTTC.

This chain links TRBV11-2 with TRBJ1-2; D unclear. V was pared by 1 base and J by 1 base, with 19 bases between. The germline CDR1 and CDR2 sequences are SGHAT and FQNNGV. This CDR3 is 18 amino acids long. The CDR3: CASSLAASIGRYNYGYTF. In DNA form, the CDR3 reads TGTGCCAGCAGCTTAGCGGCCAGTATTGGCCGTTATAACTATGGCTACACCTTC. The whole variable domain, filled in from reference TRBV11-2 and TRBJ1-2, reads EAGVAQSPRYKIIEKRQSVAFWCNPISGHATLYWYQQILGQGPKLLIQFQNNGVVDDSQLPKDRFSAERLKGVDSTLKIQPAKLEDSAVYLCASSLAASIGRYNYGYTFGSGTRLTVV.

J is TRBJ1-1 and V is TRBV19; 8 bases align to TRBD1. CDR3 length: 19 amino acids. Germline trimming cut 5 bases from V and 6 bases from J; bases unmatched to any gene: 23. Germline CDR1 LNHDA, CDR2 SQIVND (reference sequence). The CDR3 bases are TGTGCCAGTAGTTACTCTTTAAGCCCGGGACAGGAGGTTTACGCTGAAGCTTTCTTT. It is translated as CASSYSLSPGQEVYAEAFF.

This sequence joins TRBV5-6 and TRBJ2-2; 8 bases align to TRBD2. Germline CDR1 and CDR2: SGHDT and YYEEEE. The J segment lost 6 bases and the V segment lost 2 bases, leaving 12 bases of the junction unmatched. This CDR3 has 17 amino acids. CDR3 protein: CASSFLRGGVEAGELFF. In DNA, the CDR3 is TGTGCCAGCAGCTTCCTCCGGGGGGGCGTCGAGGCCGGGGAGCTGTTTTTT.

This clone was observed a handful of times. This sequence joins TRBV7-9 and TRBJ1-1; TRBD1 matches at 8 bases. CDR3 length: 14 residues. Germline CDR1 is SEHNR and CDR2 is FQNEAQ (reference sequence). V gave up 6 bases and J gave up 4 bases; unmatched junction bases: 7. This chain's CDR3 is CASRVLDRATEAFF. As DNA, the CDR3 is TGTGCCAGCAGAGTATTGGACAGGGCCACTGAAGCTTTCTTT.

The chain links TRBV9 to TRBJ2-7; 11 bases align to TRBD2. The trim removed 4 bases at V and 5 bases at J, leaving 5 bases unmatched. The CDR3 is 14 amino acids. CDR1 SGDLS and CDR2 YYNGEE come from the germline V gene. The CDR3 bases are TGTGCCAGCAGCCTGGGGACTAGCGGTCACGAGCAGTACTTC. Translation gives CASSLGTSGHEQYF.

This rearrangement joins TRBV7-9 to TRBJ2-2; TRBD2 matches at 14 bases. Germline V gene sequence: CDR1 SEHNR, CDR2 FQNEAQ (reference sequence). This CDR3 is built from 16 residues. Trimming cost V 4 bases and J 7 bases; bases outside gene matches: 5. The CDR3 is CASSSGLAGVGGELFF. The CDR3 DNA sequence: TGTGCCAGCAGCTCGGGACTAGCGGGAGTAGGCGGGGAGCTGTTTTTT. Complete variable domain (other parts from reference TRBV7-9 and TRBJ2-2): DTGVSQNPRHKITKRGQNVTFRCDPISEHNRLYWYRQTLGQGPEFLTYFQNEAQLEKSRLLSDRFSAERPKGSFSTLEIQRTEQGDSAMYLCASSSGLAGVGGELFFGEGSRLTVL.

The chain employs TRBV5-1 and TRBJ2-5, with TRBD1 matching over 10 bases. Germline CDR1 SGHRS, CDR2 YFSETQ. The CDR3 consists of 17 residues. V dropped 1 base and J dropped 5; count of bases not matched to a gene: 11. CDR3 residues: CASSLIGGQGTVETQYF. DNA of the CDR3: TGCGCCAGCAGCTTGATAGGGGGACAGGGGACTGTGGAGACCCAGTACTTC.

This clone was counted between two and nine times. The chain uses TRBV9 and TRBJ1-1, with D uncertain. There are 14 residues in the CDR3. Germline V lookup: CDR1 SGDLS, CDR2 YYNGEE. Trimming left V 3 bases short and J 2 bases short, with 11 bases between. CDR3 DNA: TGTGCCAGCAGCGCGGGCCTTTTCAACACTGAAGCTTTCTTT. Encoded protein: CASSAGLFNTEAFF.

The rearrangement links TRBV6-5 to TRBJ1-5; D not resolved. This CDR3 contains 13 residues. Trimming stripped 6 bases from V and 5 bases from J, with 11 bases between. Germline CDR1 is MNHEY and CDR2 is SVGAGI. The DNA for the CDR3 is TGTGCCAGCAGCCCTTTCGCAGATCAGCCCCAGCATTTT. Amino acids: CASSPFADQPQHF.

The chain carries TRBV14 and TRBJ2-1; D may be TRBD1 or TRBD2 (5 bases each). CDR3 length: 15 amino acids. Germline CDR1 SGHDN, CDR2 FVKESK. V shed 2 bases and J shed 4 bases, with 12 bases lying between them. The CDR3 loop is CASSQKGTGYNEQFF. The CDR3 coding sequence is TGTGCCAGCAGCCAAAAGGGGACCGGTTACAATGAGCAGTTCTTC.

This clone was recorded only once. The chain couples TRBV18 to TRBJ2-7, with 9 bases matching TRBD1. With V trimmed by 4 bases and J by 2 bases, 6 bases remained unmatched. The CDR3 runs to 15 residues. CDR1 is KGHSH and CDR2 is LQKENI in the germline V gene. In DNA, the CDR3 is TGTGCCAGCTCACAAGGGACAGGGAGGGCCTACGAGCAGTACTTC. Translating it yields CASSQGTGRAYEQYF.

This clone was found once. V and J are TRBV28 and TRBJ2-1; D is perhaps TRBD2 (6 bases). Trimming left V 3 bases short and J 7 bases short, with 16 bases between. CDR3 length equals 15 residues. Germline CDR1 reads MDHEN; CDR2 reads SYDVKM. The CDR3 spells CASSFQEGLRNEQFF. In nucleotides, the CDR3 is TGTGCCAGCAGTTTCCAGGAGGGCCTTAGGAATGAGCAGTTCTTC.

Notes on this clone: Additional DNA sequences in this sample encode the identical CDR3. The chain recombines TRBV9 with TRBJ2-3, with a tentative D call TRBD2 (5 bases). This CDR3 contains 12 residues. Trimming shortened V by 6 bases and J by 2 bases, and 7 bases separated the two germline ends. Per the germline V gene, CDR1 is SGDLS and CDR2 is YYNGEE. CDR3 sequence reads: CASTGNTDTQYF. CDR3 DNA sequence: TGTGCCAGCACGGGGAACACAGATACGCAGTATTTT. The variable domain in full, completed from reference TRBV9 and TRBJ2-3, reads DSGVTQTPKHLITATGQRVTLRCSPRSGDLSVYWYQQSLDQGLQFLIQYYNGEERAKGNILERFSAQQFPDLHSELNLSSLELGDSALYFCASTGNTDTQYFGPGTRLTVL.

This clone has only a few counts. At the DNA level, this CDR3 is encoded by other sequences in the same sample as well. The chain recombines TRBV20-1 with TRBJ2-7; D is undetermined. V lost 2 bases and J 3 bases, leaving 5 bases between the germline ends. CDR1 and CDR2 (germline): DFQATT, SNEGSKA (reference sequence). The CDR3 totals 11 residues. The CDR3 DNA sequence: TGCAGTGCTAGACTGGACTACGAGCAGTACTTC. It encodes CSARLDYEQYF.